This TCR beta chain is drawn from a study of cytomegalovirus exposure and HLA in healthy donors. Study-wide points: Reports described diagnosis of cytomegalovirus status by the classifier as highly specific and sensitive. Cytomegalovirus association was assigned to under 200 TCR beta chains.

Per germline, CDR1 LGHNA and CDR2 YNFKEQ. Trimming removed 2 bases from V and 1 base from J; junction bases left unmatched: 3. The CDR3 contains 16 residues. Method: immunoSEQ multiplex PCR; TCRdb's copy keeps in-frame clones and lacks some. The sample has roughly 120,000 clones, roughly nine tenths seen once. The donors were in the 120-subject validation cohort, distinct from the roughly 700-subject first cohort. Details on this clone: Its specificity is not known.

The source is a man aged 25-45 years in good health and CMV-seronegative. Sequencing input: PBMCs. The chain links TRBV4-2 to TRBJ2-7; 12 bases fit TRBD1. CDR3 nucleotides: TGTGCCAGCAGCCAAAGGGGACAGGGGGCTTCCTACGAGCAGTACTTC. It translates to CASSQRGQGASYEQYF.